Described below is a single T cell receptor beta chain sequence and its context. Its cognate antigen is unknown. Germline V gene lookup returns CDR1 SEHNR and CDR2 FQNEAQ (reference sequence). After removal of 5 bases from V and 1 base from J, the junction contained 7 bases not matched to a gene. The CDR3 consists of 15 residues. The source of the sample is a study of cytomegalovirus exposure and HLA in healthy donors. Findings and limits, study-wide: In vitro checks showed that a few CMV-associated chains really do target CMV antigens. Analyzed later, most CMV-associated TCR beta chains appeared HLA-restricted. A missense DCLRE1C variant was associated with V- and J-gene trimming of TCR beta chains in a later analysis, and an independent cohort replicated the association. About 87% or about 30% of the time was how often most TCR beta V segments were productive, according to an earlier analysis.

Use of 60 Vbeta and 13 Jbeta primers characterized the PCR. The method was immunoSEQ multiplex PCR; TCRdb's version includes in-frame clones alone and lacks a portion of them. The data contain fewer than 250,000 clones, roughly four fifths of them seen just once; the ten biggest clones take up around 3.3%. The sample consisted of PBMCs. The clonotype comes from a woman in her 30s in good health and CMV-seropositive. V and J are TRBV7-9 and TRBJ2-7, with TRBD1 matching 8 bases. CDR3 protein: CASSGRDRLSYEQYF. CDR3 DNA: TGTGCCAGCAGCGGCCGGGACAGGCTTTCCTACGAGCAGTACTTC.